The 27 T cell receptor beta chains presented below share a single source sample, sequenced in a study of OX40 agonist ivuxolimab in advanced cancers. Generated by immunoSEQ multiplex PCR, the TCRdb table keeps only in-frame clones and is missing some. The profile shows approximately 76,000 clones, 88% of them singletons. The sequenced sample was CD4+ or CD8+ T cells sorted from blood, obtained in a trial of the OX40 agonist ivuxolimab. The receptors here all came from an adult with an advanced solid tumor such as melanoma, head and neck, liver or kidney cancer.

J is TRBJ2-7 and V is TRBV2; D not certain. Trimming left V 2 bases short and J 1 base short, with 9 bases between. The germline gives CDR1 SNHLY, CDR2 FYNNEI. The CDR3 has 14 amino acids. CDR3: CASSELGFSYEQYF. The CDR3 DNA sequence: TGTGCCAGCAGTGAATTAGGGTTTTCCTACGAGCAGTACTTC.

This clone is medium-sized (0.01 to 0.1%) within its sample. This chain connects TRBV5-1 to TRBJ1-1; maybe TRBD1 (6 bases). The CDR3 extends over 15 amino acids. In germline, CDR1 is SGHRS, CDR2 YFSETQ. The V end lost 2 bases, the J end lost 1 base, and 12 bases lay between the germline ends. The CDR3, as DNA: TGCGCCAGCAGCTTCACAGTAGGGGGGAACACTGAAGCTTTCTTT. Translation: CASSFTVGGNTEAFF.

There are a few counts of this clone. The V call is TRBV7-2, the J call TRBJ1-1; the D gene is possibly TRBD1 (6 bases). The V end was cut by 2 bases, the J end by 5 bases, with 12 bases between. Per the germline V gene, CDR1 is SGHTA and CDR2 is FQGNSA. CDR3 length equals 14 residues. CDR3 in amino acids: CASSLLTGKTEAFF. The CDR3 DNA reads TGTGCCAGCAGCTTATTAACAGGGAAAACTGAAGCTTTCTTT.

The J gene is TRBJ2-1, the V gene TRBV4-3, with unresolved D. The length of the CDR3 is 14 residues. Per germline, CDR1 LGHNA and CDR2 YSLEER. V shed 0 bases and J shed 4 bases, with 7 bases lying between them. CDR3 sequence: CASSQDLFYNEQFF. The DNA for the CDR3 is TGCGCCAGCAGCCAAGATTTATTTTACAATGAGCAGTTCTTC.

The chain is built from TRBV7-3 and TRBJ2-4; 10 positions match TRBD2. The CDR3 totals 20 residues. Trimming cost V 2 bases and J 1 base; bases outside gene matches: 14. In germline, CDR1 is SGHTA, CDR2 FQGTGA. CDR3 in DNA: TGTGCCAGCAGCTTATCCGGGACTAGCGCAACTAGGGGGGCCAAAAACATTCAGTACTTC. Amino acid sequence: CASSLSGTSATRGAKNIQYF.

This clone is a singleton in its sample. The CDR3 is CASSPSTTSGSEGYF. The CDR3 DNA follows: TGTGCCAGCTCACCGTCGACGACTAGCGGGAGTGAGGGTTACTTC. V is TRBV18 and J is TRBJ2-4; 12 bases align to TRBD2. Germline CDR1 is KGHSH and CDR2 is LQKENI. With V trimmed by 3 bases and J by 16 bases, 13 bases remained unmatched. The CDR3 covers 15 residues.

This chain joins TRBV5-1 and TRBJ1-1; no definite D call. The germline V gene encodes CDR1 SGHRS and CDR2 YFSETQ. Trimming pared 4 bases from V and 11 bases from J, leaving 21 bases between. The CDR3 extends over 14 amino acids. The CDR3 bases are TGCGCCAGCAGCGAAGCTCAGAATTCTGGGAGGGCTTTCTTT. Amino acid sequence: CASSEAQNSGRAFF.

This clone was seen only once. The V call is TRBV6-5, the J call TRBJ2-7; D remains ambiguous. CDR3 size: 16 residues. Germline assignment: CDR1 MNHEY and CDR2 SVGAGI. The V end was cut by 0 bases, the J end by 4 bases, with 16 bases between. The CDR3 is CASSYSPTSRAYEQYF. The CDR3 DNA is TGTGCCAGCAGTTACTCACCGACCAGTAGGGCTTACGAGCAGTACTTC.

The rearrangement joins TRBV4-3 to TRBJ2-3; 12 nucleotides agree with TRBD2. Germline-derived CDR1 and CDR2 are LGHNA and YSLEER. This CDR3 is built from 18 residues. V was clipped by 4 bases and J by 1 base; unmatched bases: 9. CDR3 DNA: TGCGCCAGCAGCCTCGCAGGAGCTAGCGGGAGGGGCACAGATACGCAGTATTTT. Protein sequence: CASSLAGASGRGTDTQYF.

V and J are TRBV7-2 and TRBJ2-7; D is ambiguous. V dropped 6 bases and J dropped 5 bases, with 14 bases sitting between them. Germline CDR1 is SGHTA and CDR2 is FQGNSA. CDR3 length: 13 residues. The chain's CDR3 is CASRSPPIDEQYF. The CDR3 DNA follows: TGTGCCAGCAGAAGTCCGCCCATCGACGAGCAGTACTTC.

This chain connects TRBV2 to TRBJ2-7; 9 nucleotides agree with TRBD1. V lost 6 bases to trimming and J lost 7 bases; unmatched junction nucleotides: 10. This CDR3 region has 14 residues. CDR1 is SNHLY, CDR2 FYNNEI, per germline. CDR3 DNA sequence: TGTGCCAGCAGGGTGACCGGGACAGGGAGTGAGCAGTACTTC. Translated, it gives CASRVTGTGSEQYF.

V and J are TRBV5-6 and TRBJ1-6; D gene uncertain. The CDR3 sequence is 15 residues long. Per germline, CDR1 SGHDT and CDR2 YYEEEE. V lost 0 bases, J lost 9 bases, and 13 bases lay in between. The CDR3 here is CASSLGSGFSSPLHF. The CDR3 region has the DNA TGTGCCAGCAGCTTGGGATCCGGGTTCTCTTCACCCCTCCACTTT.

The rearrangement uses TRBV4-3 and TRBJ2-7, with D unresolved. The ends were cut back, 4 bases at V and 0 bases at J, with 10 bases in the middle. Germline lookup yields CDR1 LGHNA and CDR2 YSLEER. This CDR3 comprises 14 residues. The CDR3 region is CASSRDQHSYEQYF. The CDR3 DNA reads TGCGCCAGCAGCCGAGATCAGCACTCCTACGAGCAGTACTTC.

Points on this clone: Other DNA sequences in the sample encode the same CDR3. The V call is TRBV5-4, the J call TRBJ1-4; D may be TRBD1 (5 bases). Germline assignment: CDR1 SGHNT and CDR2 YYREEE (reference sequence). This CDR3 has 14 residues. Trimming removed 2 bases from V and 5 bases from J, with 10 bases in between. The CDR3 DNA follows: TGTGCCAGCAGCTTACAAGGGGCGAATGAAAAACTGTTTTTT. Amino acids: CASSLQGANEKLFF.

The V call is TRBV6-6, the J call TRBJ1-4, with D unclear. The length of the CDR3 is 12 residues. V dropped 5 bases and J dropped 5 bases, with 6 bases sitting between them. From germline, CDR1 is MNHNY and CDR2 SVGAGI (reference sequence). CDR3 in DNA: TGTGCCAGCAGTAACAGAAATGAAAAACTGTTTTTT. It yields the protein CASSNRNEKLFF.

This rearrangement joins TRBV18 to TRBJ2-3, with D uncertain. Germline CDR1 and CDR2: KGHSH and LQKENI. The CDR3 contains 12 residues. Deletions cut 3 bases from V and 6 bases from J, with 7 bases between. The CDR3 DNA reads TGTGCCAGCTCACCCTTAGTGGATACGCAGTATTTT. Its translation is CASSPLVDTQYF.

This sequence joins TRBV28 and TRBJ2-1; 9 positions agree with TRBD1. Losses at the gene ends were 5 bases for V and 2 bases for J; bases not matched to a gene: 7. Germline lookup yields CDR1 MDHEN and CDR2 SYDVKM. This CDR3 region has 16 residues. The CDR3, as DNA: TGTGCCAGCAGTCCAGCGGGACAGGGCCCCTACAATGAGCAGTTCTTC. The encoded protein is CASSPAGQGPYNEQFF.

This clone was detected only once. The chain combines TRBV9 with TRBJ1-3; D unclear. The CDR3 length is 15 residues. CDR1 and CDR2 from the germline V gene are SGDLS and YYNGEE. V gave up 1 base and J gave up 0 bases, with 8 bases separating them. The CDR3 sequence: CASSVQWTSGNTIYF. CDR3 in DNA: TGTGCCAGCAGCGTACAGTGGACCTCTGGAAACACCATATATTTT.

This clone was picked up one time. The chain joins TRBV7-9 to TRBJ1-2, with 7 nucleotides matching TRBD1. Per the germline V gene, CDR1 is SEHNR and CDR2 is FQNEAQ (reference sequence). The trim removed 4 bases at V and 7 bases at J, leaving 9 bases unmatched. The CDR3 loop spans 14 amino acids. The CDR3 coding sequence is TGTGCCAGCAGCTCGACAGGGATGGTACCTGGCTACACCTTC. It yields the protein CASSSTGMVPGYTF.

CDR3 DNA: TGTGCCAGCAGCTTAGCTGAGACCCAGTACTTC. This gives the protein CASSLAETQYF. The V and J genes are TRBV7-8 and TRBJ2-5; D call uncertain. The germline V gene has CDR1 SGHVS and CDR2 FQNEAQ. CDR3 length equals 11 residues. V dropped 0 bases and J dropped 5 bases, with 1 base sitting between them.

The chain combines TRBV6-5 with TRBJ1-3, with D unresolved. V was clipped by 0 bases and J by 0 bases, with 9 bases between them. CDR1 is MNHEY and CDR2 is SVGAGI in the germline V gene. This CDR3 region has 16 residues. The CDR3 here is CASSYSPGASGNTIYF. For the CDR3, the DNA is TGTGCCAGCAGTTACTCCCCAGGCGCCTCTGGAAACACCATATATTTT.

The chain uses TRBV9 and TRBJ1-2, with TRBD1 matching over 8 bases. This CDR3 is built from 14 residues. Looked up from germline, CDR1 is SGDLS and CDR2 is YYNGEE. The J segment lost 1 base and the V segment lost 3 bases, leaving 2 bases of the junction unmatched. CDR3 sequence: CASSAGQGNYGYTF. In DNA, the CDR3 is TGTGCCAGCAGCGCAGGACAGGGTAACTATGGCTACACCTTC.

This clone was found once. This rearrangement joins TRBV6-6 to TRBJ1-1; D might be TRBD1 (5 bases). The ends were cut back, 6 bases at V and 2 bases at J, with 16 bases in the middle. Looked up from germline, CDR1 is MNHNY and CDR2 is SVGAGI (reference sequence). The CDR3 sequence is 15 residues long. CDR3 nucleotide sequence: TGTGCCAGCAGAACCCCTCGGGGGATAAACACTGAAGCTTTCTTT. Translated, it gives CASRTPRGINTEAFF.

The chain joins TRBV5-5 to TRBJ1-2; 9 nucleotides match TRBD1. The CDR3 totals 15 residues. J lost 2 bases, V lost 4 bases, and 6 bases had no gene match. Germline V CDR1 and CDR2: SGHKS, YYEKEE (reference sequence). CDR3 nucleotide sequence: TGTGCCAGCAGCGGCCCGGGACAGGGAAACTATGGCTACACCTTC. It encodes CASSGPGQGNYGYTF. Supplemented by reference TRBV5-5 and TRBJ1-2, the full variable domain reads DAGVTQSPTHLIKTRGQQVTLRCSPISGHKSVSWYQQVLGQGPQFIFQYYEKEERGRGNFPDRFSARQFPNYSSELNVNALLLGDSALYLCASSGPGQGNYGYTFGSGTRLTVV.

Written as DNA, the CDR3 is TGTGCCAGCAGGCCAGGCGGGAGCGGTTTTCGTGGCACAGATACGCAGTATTTT. It specifies CASRPGGSGFRGTDTQYF. The chain couples TRBV7-2 to TRBJ2-3; TRBD2 matches 7 bases. The V gene's germline CDR1 is SGHTA and CDR2 FQGNSA. This CDR3 region has 18 residues. The trim removed 6 bases at V and 1 base at J, leaving 16 bases unmatched.

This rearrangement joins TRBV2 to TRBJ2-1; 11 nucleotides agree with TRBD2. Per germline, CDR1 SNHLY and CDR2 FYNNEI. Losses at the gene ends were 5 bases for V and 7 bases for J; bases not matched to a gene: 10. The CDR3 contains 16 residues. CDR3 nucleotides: TGTGCCAGCAGTTACATTAGCGGGAGGGCCAGTAATGAGCAGTTCTTC. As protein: CASSYISGRASNEQFF.

The CDR3 region is CASSLDRGSTDTQYF. The CDR3, as DNA: TGCGCCAGCAGCCTGGACAGGGGTAGCACAGATACGCAGTATTTT. J is TRBJ2-3 and V is TRBV5-1, with TRBD1 matching 9 bases. Germline loops: CDR1 SGHRS, CDR2 YFSETQ. The CDR3 is 15 residues long. V trimming: 4 bases; J trimming: 0 bases; junction bases outside the gene matches: 3.